Listed here are 5 T cell receptor beta chains from one sample, sequenced in a study of tumor-infiltrating lymphocytes in localized non-small cell lung cancer. Measured with immunoSEQ multiplex PCR; TCRdb has only the in-frame clones, and not every one. The sample carries 15,000 to 20,000 clones, around three quarters recorded once. Input material: lung tumor tissue. Receptor source: a human donor with non-small cell lung cancer.

The genes are TRBV15 and TRBJ1-1; 10 positions match TRBD1. Germline CDR1 LNHNV, CDR2 YYDKDF (reference sequence). Trimming at V came to 0 bases and at J to 5 bases, leaving 9 bases not matched to a gene. The CDR3 sequence is 17 residues long. CDR3 residues: CATSRDPRDRGGTEAFF. The CDR3, as DNA: TGTGCCACCAGCAGAGATCCTAGGGACAGGGGTGGAACTGAAGCTTTCTTT. Full variable domain (rest looked up from reference TRBV15 and TRBJ1-1): DAMVIQNPRYQVTQFGKPVTLSCSQTLNHNVMYWYQQKSSQAPKLLFHYYDKDFNNEADTPDNFQSRRPNTSFCFLDIRSPGLGDTAMYLCATSRDPRDRGGTEAFFGQGTRLTVV.

This sequence joins TRBV18 and TRBJ2-2; D unclear. From germline, CDR1 is KGHSH and CDR2 LQKENI. Trimming removed 2 bases from V and 0 bases from J, with 10 bases in between. This CDR3 has 16 amino acids. CDR3 in amino acids: CASSPSTRSNTGELFF. CDR3 nucleotide sequence: TGTGCCAGCTCACCATCGACGAGGTCGAACACCGGGGAGCTGTTTTTT.

This clone is a singleton in its sample. V is TRBV5-1 and J is TRBJ2-5; no reliable D call. Germline assignment: CDR1 SGHRS and CDR2 YFSETQ. With 0 bases removed from V and 11 bases from J, the gap between germline ends came to 11 bases. The CDR3 length is 12 residues. The CDR3 bases are TGCGCCAGCAGCTTGGAAGAAAACTTTCAGTACTTC. Translating it yields CASSLEENFQYF.

The V gene is TRBV10-3, the J gene TRBJ1-3, with 9 bases aligning to TRBD1. This CDR3 is built from 14 residues. With V trimmed by 7 bases and J by 5 bases, 6 bases remained unmatched. Germline V gene lookup returns CDR1 ENHRY and CDR2 SYGVKD. CDR3 sequence (DNA): TGTGCCATCAAGAGGGACAGGGACCGAAACACCATATATTTT. It encodes CAIKRDRDRNTIYF.

The table lists this clone with a few counts. The CDR3 sequence: CASSLLGRSNQPQHF. CDR3 bases: TGTGCCAGCAGTTTATTAGGCAGGAGCAATCAGCCCCAGCATTTT. The chain combines TRBV27 with TRBJ1-5; D call uncertain. CDR3 size: 15 residues. Trimming removed 1 base at V and 1 base at J, with 8 bases between. Germline CDR1 reads MNHEY; CDR2 reads SMNVEV (reference sequence).